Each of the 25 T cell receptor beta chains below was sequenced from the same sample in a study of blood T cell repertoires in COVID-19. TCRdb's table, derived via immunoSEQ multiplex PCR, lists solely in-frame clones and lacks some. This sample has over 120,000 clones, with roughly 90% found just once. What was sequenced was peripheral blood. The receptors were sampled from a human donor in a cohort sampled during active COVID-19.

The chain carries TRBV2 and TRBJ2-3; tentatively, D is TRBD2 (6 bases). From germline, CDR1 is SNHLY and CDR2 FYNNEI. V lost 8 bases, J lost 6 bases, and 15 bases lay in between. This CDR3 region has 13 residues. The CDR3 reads CASVGGGFDTQYF. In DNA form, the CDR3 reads TGTGCCAGCGTCGGCGGAGGGTTTGATACGCAGTATTTT.

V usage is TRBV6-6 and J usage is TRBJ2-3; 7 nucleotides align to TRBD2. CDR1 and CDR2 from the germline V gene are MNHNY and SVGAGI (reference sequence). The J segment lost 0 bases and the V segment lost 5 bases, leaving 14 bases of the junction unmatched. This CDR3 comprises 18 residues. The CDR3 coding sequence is TGTGCCAGCAGTCCCGCTAGCGGAGACCCCTCTAGCACAGATACGCAGTATTTT. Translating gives CASSPASGDPSSTDTQYF.

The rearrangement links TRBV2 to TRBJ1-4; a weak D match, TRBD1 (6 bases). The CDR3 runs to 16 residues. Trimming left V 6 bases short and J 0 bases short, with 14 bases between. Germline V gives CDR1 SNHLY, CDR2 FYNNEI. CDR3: CASSGSTGTTNEKLFF. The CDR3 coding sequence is TGTGCCAGCAGCGGAAGTACAGGGACAACTAATGAAAAACTGTTTTTT.

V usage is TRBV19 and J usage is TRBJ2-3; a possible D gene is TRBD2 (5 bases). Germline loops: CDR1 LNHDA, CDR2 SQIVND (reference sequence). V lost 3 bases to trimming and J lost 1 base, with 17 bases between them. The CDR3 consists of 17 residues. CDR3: CASSIVPGWARTDTQYF. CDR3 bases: TGTGCCAGTAGTATCGTGCCGGGATGGGCTCGCACAGATACGCAGTATTTT.

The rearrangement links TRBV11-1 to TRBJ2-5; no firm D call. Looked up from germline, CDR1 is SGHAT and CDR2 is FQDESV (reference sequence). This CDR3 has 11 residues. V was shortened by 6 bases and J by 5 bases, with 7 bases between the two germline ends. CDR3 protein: CASRTLETQYF. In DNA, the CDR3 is TGTGCCAGCAGGACTCTCGAGACCCAGTACTTC.

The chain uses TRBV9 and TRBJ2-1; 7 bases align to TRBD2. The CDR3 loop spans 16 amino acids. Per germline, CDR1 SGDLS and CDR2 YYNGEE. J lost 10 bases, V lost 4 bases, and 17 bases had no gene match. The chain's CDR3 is CASSPAGTTINVEQFF. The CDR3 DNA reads TGTGCCAGCAGCCCCGCCGGGACTACCATCAATGTAGAGCAGTTCTTC.

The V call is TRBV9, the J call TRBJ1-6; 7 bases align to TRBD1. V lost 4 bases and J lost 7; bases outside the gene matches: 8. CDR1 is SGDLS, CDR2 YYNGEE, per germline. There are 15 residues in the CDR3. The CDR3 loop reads CASSTGDVRNSPLHF. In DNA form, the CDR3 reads TGTGCCAGCAGCACAGGGGACGTTCGGAATTCACCCCTCCACTTT.

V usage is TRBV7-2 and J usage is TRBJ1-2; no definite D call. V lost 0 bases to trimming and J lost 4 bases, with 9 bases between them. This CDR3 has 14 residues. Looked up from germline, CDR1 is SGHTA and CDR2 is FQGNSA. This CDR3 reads CASSLASGRYGYTF. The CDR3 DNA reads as TGTGCCAGCAGCTTAGCGTCAGGTCGCTATGGCTACACCTTC. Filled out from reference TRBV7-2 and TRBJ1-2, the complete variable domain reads GAGVSQSPSNKVTEKGKDVELRCDPISGHTALYWYRQSLGQGLEFLIYFQGNSAPDKSGLPSDRFSAERTGGSVSTLTIQRTQQEDSAVYLCASSLASGRYGYTFGSGTRLTVV.

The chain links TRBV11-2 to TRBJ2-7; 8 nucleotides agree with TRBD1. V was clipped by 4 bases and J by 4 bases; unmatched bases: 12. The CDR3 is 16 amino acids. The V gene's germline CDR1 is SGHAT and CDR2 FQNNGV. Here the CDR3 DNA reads TGTGCCAGCAGCTCTCCCAGGGGGCCAAGTTATTACGAGCAGTACTTC. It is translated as CASSSPRGPSYYEQYF.

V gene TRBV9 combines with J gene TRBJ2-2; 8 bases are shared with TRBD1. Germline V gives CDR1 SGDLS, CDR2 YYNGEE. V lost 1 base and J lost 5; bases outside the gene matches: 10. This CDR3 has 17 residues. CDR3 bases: TGTGCCAGCAGCGTACGTTTAGGACAGGGAAGGACCGGGGAGCTGTTTTTT. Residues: CASSVRLGQGRTGELFF.

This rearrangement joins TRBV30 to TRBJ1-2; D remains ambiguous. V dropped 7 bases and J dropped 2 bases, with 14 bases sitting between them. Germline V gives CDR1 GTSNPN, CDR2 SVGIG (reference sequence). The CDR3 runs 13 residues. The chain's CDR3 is CASDSGENYGYTF. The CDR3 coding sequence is TGTGCCTCAGACTCGGGAGAAAACTATGGCTACACCTTC.

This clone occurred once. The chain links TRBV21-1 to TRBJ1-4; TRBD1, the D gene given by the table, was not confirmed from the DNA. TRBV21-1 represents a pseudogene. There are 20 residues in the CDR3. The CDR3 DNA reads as TGTGCCAGCAGCAAAGGGTCCCAGGGCCTTACCCCCTTTACTAATGAAAAACTGTTTTTT. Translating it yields CASSKGSQGLTPFTNEKLFF.

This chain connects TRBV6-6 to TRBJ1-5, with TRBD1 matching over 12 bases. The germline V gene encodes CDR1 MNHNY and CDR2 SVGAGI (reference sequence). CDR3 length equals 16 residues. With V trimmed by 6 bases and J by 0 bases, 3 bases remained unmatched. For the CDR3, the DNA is TGTGCCAGCAGGGGACAGGGGGCGACTAGCAATCAGCCCCAGCATTTT. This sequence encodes CASRGQGATSNQPQHF.

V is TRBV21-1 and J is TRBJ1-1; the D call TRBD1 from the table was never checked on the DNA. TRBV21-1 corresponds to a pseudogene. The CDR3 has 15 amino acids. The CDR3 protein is CASSKAPGWGPEAFF. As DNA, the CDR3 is TGTGCCAGCAGCAAAGCCCCAGGATGGGGGCCTGAAGCTTTCTTT.

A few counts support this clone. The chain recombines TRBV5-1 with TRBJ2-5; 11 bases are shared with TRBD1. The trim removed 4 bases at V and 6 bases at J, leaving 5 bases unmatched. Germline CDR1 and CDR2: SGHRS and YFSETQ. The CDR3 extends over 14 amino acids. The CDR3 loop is CASSPGTGGQTQYF. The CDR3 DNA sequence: TGCGCCAGCAGCCCCGGGACAGGGGGGCAGACCCAGTACTTC.

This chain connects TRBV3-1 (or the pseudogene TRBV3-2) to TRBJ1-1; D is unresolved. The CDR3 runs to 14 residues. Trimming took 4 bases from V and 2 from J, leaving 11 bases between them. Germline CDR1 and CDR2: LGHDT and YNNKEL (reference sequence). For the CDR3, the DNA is TGTGCCAGCAGCCGGGGAGACGGTAACACTGAAGCTTTCTTT. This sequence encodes CASSRGDGNTEAFF.

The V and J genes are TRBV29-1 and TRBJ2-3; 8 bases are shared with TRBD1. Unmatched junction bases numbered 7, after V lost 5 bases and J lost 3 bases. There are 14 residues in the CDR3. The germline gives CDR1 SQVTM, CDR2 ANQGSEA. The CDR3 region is CSVHGQGATDTQYF. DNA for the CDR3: TGCAGCGTTCACGGCCAGGGGGCAACAGATACGCAGTATTTT.

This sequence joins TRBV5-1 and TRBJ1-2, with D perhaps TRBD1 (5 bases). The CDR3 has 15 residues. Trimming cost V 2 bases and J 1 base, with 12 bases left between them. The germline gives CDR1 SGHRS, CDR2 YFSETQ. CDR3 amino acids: CASSFTPTVNYGYTF. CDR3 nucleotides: TGCGCCAGCAGCTTCACTCCGACAGTTAACTATGGCTACACCTTC. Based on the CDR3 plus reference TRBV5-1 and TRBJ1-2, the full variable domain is KAGVTQTPRYLIKTRGQQVTLSCSPISGHRSVSWYQQTPGQGLQFLFEYFSETQRNKGNFPGRFSGRQFSNSRSEMNVSTLELGDSALYLCASSFTPTVNYGYTFGSGTRLTVV.

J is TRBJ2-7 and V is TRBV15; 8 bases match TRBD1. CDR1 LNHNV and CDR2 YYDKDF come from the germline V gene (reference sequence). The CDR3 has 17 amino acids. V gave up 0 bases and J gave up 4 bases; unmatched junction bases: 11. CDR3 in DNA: TGTGCCACCAGCAGAGATTCCACCGTACAGGGGGTTTACGAGCAGTACTTC. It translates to CATSRDSTVQGVYEQYF.

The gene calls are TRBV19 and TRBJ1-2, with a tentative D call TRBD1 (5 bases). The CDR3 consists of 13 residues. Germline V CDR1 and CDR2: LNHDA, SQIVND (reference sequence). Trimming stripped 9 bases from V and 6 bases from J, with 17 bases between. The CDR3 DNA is TGTGCCAGCAGAACCGGGACTGGGCATGGCTACACCTTC. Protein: CASRTGTGHGYTF.

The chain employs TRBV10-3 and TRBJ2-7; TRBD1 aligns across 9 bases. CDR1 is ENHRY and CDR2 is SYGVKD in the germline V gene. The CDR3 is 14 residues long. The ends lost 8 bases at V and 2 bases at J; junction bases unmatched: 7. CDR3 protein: CAISPGQGTYEQYF. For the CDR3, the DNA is TGTGCCATCTCTCCGGGACAGGGCACCTACGAGCAGTACTTC.

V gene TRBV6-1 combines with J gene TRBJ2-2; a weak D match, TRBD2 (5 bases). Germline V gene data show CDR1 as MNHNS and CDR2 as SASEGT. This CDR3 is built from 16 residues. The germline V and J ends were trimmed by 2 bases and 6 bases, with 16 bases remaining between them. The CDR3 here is CASSEFPSQTSGELFF. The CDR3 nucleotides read TGTGCCAGCAGTGAATTCCCTAGCCAAACATCCGGGGAGCTGTTTTTT.

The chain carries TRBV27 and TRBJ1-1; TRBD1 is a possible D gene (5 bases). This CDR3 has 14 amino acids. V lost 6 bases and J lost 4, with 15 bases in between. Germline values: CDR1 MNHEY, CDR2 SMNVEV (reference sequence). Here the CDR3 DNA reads TGTGCCAGCAGCCAACCCCGTAGGGGCACTGAAGCTTTCTTT. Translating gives CASSQPRRGTEAFF.

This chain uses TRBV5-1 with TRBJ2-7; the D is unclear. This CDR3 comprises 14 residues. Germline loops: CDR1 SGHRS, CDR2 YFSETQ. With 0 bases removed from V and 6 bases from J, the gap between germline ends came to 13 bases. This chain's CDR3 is CASSLGSRFAEQYF. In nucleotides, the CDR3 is TGCGCCAGCAGCTTGGGATCCAGGTTCGCCGAGCAGTACTTC.

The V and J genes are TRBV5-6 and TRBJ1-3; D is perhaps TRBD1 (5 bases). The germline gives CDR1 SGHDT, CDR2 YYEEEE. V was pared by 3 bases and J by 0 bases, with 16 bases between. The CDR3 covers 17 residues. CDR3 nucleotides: TGTGCCAGCAGCTCAGGGCCGTCAATGAGCTCTGGAAACACCATATATTTT. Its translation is CASSSGPSMSSGNTIYF.